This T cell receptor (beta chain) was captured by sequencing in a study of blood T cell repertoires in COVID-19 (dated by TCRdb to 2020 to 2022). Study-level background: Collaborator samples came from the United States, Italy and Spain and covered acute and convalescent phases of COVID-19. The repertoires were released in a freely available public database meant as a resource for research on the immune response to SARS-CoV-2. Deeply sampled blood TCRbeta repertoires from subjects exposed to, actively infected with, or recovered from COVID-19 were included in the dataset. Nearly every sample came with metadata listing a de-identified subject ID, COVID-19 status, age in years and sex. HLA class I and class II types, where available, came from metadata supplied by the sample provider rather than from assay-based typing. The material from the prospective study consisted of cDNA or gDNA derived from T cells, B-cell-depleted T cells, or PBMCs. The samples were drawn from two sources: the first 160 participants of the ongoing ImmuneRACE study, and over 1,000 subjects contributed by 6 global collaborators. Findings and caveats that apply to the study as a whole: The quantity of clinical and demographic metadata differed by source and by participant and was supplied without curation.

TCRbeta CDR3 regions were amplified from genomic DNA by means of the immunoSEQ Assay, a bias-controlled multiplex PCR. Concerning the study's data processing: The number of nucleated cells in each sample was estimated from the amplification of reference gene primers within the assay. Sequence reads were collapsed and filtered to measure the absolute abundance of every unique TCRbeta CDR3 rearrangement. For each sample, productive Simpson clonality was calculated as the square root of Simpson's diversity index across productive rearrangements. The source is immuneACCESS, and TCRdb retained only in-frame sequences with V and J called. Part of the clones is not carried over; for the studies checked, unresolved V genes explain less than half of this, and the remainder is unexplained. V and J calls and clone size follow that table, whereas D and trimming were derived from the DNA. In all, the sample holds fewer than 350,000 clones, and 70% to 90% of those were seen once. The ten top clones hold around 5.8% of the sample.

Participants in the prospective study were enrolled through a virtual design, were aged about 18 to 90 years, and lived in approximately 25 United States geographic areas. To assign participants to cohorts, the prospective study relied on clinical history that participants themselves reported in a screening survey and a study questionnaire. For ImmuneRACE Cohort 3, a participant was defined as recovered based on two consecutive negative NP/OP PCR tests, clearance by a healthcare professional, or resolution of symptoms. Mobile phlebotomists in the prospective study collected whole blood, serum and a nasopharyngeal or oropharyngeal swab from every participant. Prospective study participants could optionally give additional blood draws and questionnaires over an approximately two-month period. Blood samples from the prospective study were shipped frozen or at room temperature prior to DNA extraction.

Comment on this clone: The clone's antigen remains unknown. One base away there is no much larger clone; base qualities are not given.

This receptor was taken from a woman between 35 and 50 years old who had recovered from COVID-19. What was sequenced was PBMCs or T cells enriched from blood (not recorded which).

The CDR3 reads CASSSRDSANTGELFF. The DNA sequence is as follows: TGTGCCAGCAGCTCGAGAGACAGTGCGAACACCGGGGAGCTGTTTTTT. The chain is assembled from TRBV5-4 and TRBJ2-2; 5 matching bases give a weak D call of TRBD1. V sheds 3 bases and J sheds 0 bases, leaving 12 bases between their ends. The CDR3, from cysteine to phenylalanine, totals 16 residues. The retained sequence is limited to the CDR3, 48 bases, with the frame set at the first base. The germline V gene (reference sequence) provides CDR1 SGHNT and CDR2 YYREEE.